This T cell receptor beta chain stems from a study of blood T cell repertoires in COVID-19 (dated by TCRdb to 2018 to 2021). Looking at the study overall: Collaborator samples came from the United States, Italy and Spain and covered acute and convalescent phases of COVID-19. Where available, HLA class I and class II types were taken from metadata supplied by the sample provider and were not determined by assay-based typing. A freely available public database, intended as a resource for researchers studying the immune response to SARS-CoV-2, is where the repertoires were released. The material from the prospective study consisted of cDNA or gDNA derived from T cells, B-cell-depleted T cells, or PBMCs. The sample metadata nearly always contained a de-identified subject ID, COVID-19 status, age in years and sex. The dataset comprised deeply sampled blood TCRbeta repertoires from subjects exposed to, actively infected with, or recovered from COVID-19. Samples were obtained from the ongoing ImmuneRACE study (first 160 participants) and from over 1,000 subjects provided by 6 global collaborators.

Participants in the prospective study were enrolled through a virtual design, were aged about 18 to 89 years, and lived in fewer than 30 United States geographic areas. To assign participants to cohorts, the prospective study relied on clinical history that participants themselves reported in a screening survey and a study questionnaire. In the prospective study, whole blood, serum and a nasopharyngeal or oropharyngeal swab were collected from each participant by mobile phlebotomists. Additional blood draws and questionnaires over an approximately 2-month period could optionally be provided by prospective study participants. Before DNA extraction, prospective study blood samples were shipped either frozen or at room temperature. TCRbeta CDR3 regions were amplified from genomic DNA by means of the immunoSEQ Assay, a bias-controlled multiplex PCR. The original pipeline was this. The number of nucleated cells in each sample was estimated from the amplification of reference gene primers within the assay. To quantify the absolute abundance of each unique TCRbeta CDR3 rearrangement, sequence reads were collapsed and filtered. For each sample, productive Simpson clonality was calculated by taking the square root of Simpson's diversity index across productive rearrangements. TCRdb carries this immuneACCESS record with in-frame sequences only. Its versions omit some clonotypes, under half of them owing to an unresolved V gene in the studies checked, with the rest unexplained. The V and J calls and clone size were taken over from that table, and D and trimming were inferred from the DNA. In this sample the table shows tens of thousands of clones, approximately 81% of which occur a single time. Approximately 3.5% of the sample is held by the ten biggest clonotypes.

The investigation overall reported the following: Clinical and demographic metadata were provided uncurated, with the amount varying by source and participant.

This clone was recorded a few times. It lacks a known antigen. No much larger clone exists at a distance of one base, and base qualities are not known. Sequenced material: PBMCs or T cells enriched from blood (not recorded which). This TCR came from a woman aged 40 to 50 with acute COVID-19.

The nucleotide sequence is TGTGCCAGTACCTCCGGGACAGGGTTCTATGGCTACACCTTC. This sequence encodes CASTSGTGFYGYTF. The rearrangement joined TRBV27 to TRBJ1-2, with 9 bases in between that match TRBD1. Measured from the cysteine to the phenylalanine, the CDR3 is 14 residues long. Only CDR3 DNA is held: 42 bases, read in frame from base 1. In the germline V gene (reference sequence), CDR1 corresponds to MNHEY and CDR2 to SMNVEV. V is trimmed back by 9 bases and J by 4 bases, and the junction contains 9 bases that no gene match accounts for.